The 8 T cell receptor beta chains reported below all come from one sample, sequenced in a study of regulatory dendritic cells for organ transplantation. Some clones are missing from TCRdb's copy, which holds only in-frame ones; the method was immunoSEQ multiplex PCR. The sample carries about 34,000 clones, roughly nine tenths recorded once. Sequencing input: naive CD4+ T cells from blood. The subset denotes: CD45RA+ naive T cells. All receptors come from a human donor in good health.

The chain joins TRBV6-5 to TRBJ2-5; tentatively, D is TRBD1 or TRBD2 (5 bases each). The CDR3 spans 13 residues. Germline CDR1 and CDR2: MNHEY and SVGAGI. V was trimmed by 2 bases and J by 5 bases, leaving 9 bases between them. CDR3: CASSYAREETQYF. CDR3 sequence (DNA): TGTGCCAGCAGTTACGCCAGGGAGGAGACCCAGTACTTC.

Concerning this clone itself: Compared with germline, one end of the junction differs, possibly owing to a read error. The rearrangement links TRBV5-4 to TRBJ2-3; D gene unclear. From germline, CDR1 is SGHNT and CDR2 YYREEE (reference sequence). The CDR3 spans 12 residues. The CDR3 DNA reads TGTGCCAGCAGCGATAGCAGAGATACGCAGTATTTT. Its protein product is CASSDSRDTQYF.

The chain joins TRBV6-1 to TRBJ2-7; 7 bases are a match to TRBD1. From germline, CDR1 is MNHNS and CDR2 SASEGT. The CDR3 is 15 residues long. The V gene end was trimmed by 1 base and the J gene end by 2 bases; junction bases not matched to a gene: 5. The CDR3 DNA sequence: TGTGCCAGCAGTGAAGAACAGGGGCTAGCCTACGAGCAGTACTTC. It codes for CASSEEQGLAYEQYF.

This chain links TRBV5-8 with TRBJ1-1; weak D call: TRBD1 (6 bases). Germline CDR1 SGHTS, CDR2 YDEGEE. The CDR3 length is 14 residues. The V end lost 3 bases, the J end lost 4 bases, and 13 bases lay between the germline ends. CDR3 DNA sequence: TGTGCCAGCAGCTCAAGTAACAGGGTCACTGAAGCTTTCTTT. The encoded protein is CASSSSNRVTEAFF.

This clone was counted once. This rearrangement joins TRBV27 to TRBJ2-5; 9 bases are a match to TRBD1. The length of the CDR3 is 17 residues. V lost 6 bases, J lost 5 bases, and 16 bases stayed unmatched. The germline V gene has CDR1 MNHEY and CDR2 SMNVEV (reference sequence). The DNA for the CDR3 is TGTGCCAGCAGGCGTAGCCCTAGGGGACAGGGCCCCGAGACCCAGTACTTC. Translated: CASRRSPRGQGPETQYF.

This clone has only a few counts. The chain is built from TRBV7-6 and TRBJ1-6; D uncertain. V lost 5 bases and J lost 9, with 20 bases in between. The CDR3 extends over 16 amino acids. The germline V gene has CDR1 SGHVS and CDR2 FNYEAQ. The CDR3 DNA reads TGTGCCAGCAGCCAACGGTATGTGGCCCGAGGTTCACCCCTCCACTTT. Translating it yields CASSQRYVARGSPLHF.

CDR3 coding DNA: TGTGCCAGCAGCTTAGGGGCCTGGTCCACGGACTACGAGCAGTACTTC. It yields the protein CASSLGAWSTDYEQYF. The V call is TRBV11-3, the J call TRBJ2-7; D unclear. V was clipped by 1 base and J by 3 bases, with 16 bases between them. CDR3 size: 16 residues. Germline CDR1 SGHNT, CDR2 YENEEA.

In this sample, this clone turned up once. The CDR3 is CASSSAALQETQYF. The CDR3 nucleotides are TGTGCCAGCTCCTCGGCAGCCTTACAAGAGACCCAGTACTTC. V is TRBV2 and J is TRBJ2-5; the D is unclear. This CDR3 comprises 14 residues. The germline V gene has CDR1 SNHLY and CDR2 FYNNEI. The V end lost 8 bases, the J end lost 2 bases, and 15 bases lay between the germline ends.